The TCR beta chain described here comes from a study of molecular identifiers for immune sequencing clone quantification (dated by TCRdb to 2016 to 2018). Describing the broader study: In a replicate experiment, RNA from roughly 21,000 or 96,000 naive CD8 T cells was split into five aliquots, four of which were sequenced. The study was a methods study using CD8 T cells to benchmark molecular-identifier clustering-based TCR repertoire sequencing (MIDCIRS) and TCR RNA copy counting. Paper-wide results and their limitations: The sizes of highly expanded clones could end up underestimated when identical TCR molecules share a barcode. Modeling indicated approximately 3 TCR RNA copies recovered per cell, compared with roughly 10 by digital PCR, which implies a capture efficiency of 25% to 35%. When barcode sub-clustering was left out, chimeric consensus sequences inflated TCR diversity, with chimeras reaching as high as 47%. A single cell's worth of spiked-in Jurkat TCR RNA was reported detectable even among one million naive CD8 T cells. The naive libraries included spiked-in Jurkat TCR RNA (under eleven copies' worth), and this Jurkat TCR RNA is not part of the donor repertoire. Clones above 20 RNA copies held over 99% of molecules in CMV-specific effector cells but under 1% in naive cells.

V and J lose 1 base and 4 bases, and a span of 14 bases separates them. CDR1 SGHNT and CDR2 YYREEE were looked up in the germline V gene (reference sequence). Counted from cysteine to phenylalanine, this CDR3 has 15 amino acids. The CDR3 DNA has 45 bases and is translated from base 1. The protocol used for the library was PCR. Data came from an Illumina HiSeq 4000. Bulk TCR libraries were prepared as previously described, using TCR primers listed in Table S5. The Qiagen AllPrep DNA/RNA kit was used to purify total RNA. Before any analysis, reads coming from multiple sequencing runs of the same library were combined into one pool. As for how the authors treated the data: Reads were retained only if the reads had an exact TCR constant sequence, and the retained reads were trimmed to 150 nt and grouped according to their 12-nt molecular barcodes. Reads in each barcode group were sub-clustered using a 15% Levenshtein threshold, and a quality-weighted consensus sequence was built for each RNA molecule. Non-functional sequences were excluded, and lower-count sequences lying one edit away from another sequence were also excluded. Based on fitting two negative binomial distributions, any barcode sub-cluster with under 20% of the maximum read count was discarded. TCRdb itself trimmed the public reads at Q25 with fastp, ran MiXCR and retained productive beta chains. Rows with a matching CDR3 protein are joined into one entry that keeps the most common DNA and genes. TCRdb, not the original authors, processed these V and J calls. For this sample there are 490,000 or so distinct CDR3 sequences; about a fifth appear just once. The top ten hold under 0.85% of the sample.

This clonotype showed up many times. Its antigen is still unknown. No clone much larger than this one lies a single base away; base qualities are absent. Libraries of naive CD8 T cells were built from about 20,000 to 1,000,000 sorted cells, with 10%, 30% or 50% of the purified RNA used. Naive CD8 T cells, defined as CD8+CD4-CCR7+CD45RA+, were FACS-sorted into RLT Plus buffer on a BD FACSAria II. To test detection sensitivity, Jurkat RNA equal to 10 or so TCR copies was added to samples of roughly 18,000-1,000,000 naive CD8 T cells. CD8 T cells were enriched using RosetteSep CD8+ T Cell Enrichment Cocktail and Ficoll-Paque, and the enriched cells then underwent ACK red cell lysis.

The rearranged segments are TRBV5-4 and TRBJ1-1; a tentative D match to TRBD1 spans 5 bases. The sequencing sample was made of naive CD8+ T cells from blood, with Jurkat cell RNA spiked in. The intended sense of this specimen's cell subset or site label: FACS-sorted CD8+CD4-CCR7+CD45RA+ naive T cells. The TCR sequence derives from a human donor in good health. Some libraries in this study had Jurkat cell RNA spiked in. Here the CDR3 is given as CASSLLAGRATEAFF. The nucleotides are TGTGCCAGCAGCTTGTTAGCAGGGAGGGCCACTGAAGCTTTCTTT.